The clone carrying this TCR beta chain was detected a few times. Trimming stripped 0 bases from V and 3 bases from J, with 15 bases between. CDR3 size: 16 residues. Germline values: CDR1 SGDLS, CDR2 YYNGEE. The table came from immunoSEQ multiplex PCR; TCRdb's copy has only in-frame clones and leaves some out. Counted here are roughly 92,000 clones, roughly 96% occurring once; the ten biggest clones make up 0.34%. This sample is drawn from a study of technical replicates of blood from a handful of donors. The specimen was T cells isolated from PBMCs. The receptor's source is a human donor in good health. This chain connects TRBV9 to TRBJ1-1, with a weak D call TRBD1 (5 bases). The CDR3: CASSVAGLSGDTEAFF. CDR3 nucleotide sequence: TGTGCCAGCAGCGTAGCTGGGTTATCGGGGGACACTGAAGCTTTCTTT.